Sequencing of this TCR beta chain was carried out in a study of blood T cell repertoires in COVID-19. Background on the study: Sample material is recorded as cDNA or gDNA derived from T cells, B-cell-depleted T cells, or PBMCs.

Per the original methods: Amplification of reference gene primers provided the estimated nucleated cell counts. Using immunoSEQ multiplex PCR, the repertoire was profiled, and TCRdb retains in-frame clones only, with some absent. The D gene and trimming were derived from the DNA, and the V and J assignments and clone size from that table. The table lists tens of thousands of clones, roughly 80% of them singletons. Between the trimmed V and J ends, which lost 1 base and 0 bases, there was a span of 7 bases. Per germline, CDR1 SGHVS and CDR2 FNYEAQ. The CDR3 loop spans 16 amino acids. The V and J genes are TRBV7-6 and TRBJ2-6; D is undetermined. This TCR was sampled from a man of 80 years or more with active or convalescent COVID-19. The sample was peripheral blood. The CDR3 DNA reads as TGTGCCAGCAGCTTAGTCGGGTACTCTGGGGCCAACGTCCTGACTTTC. Its translation: CASSLVGYSGANVLTF. Combining the CDR3 with reference TRBV7-6 and TRBJ2-6 gives the whole variable domain GAGVSQSPRYKVTKRGQDVALRCDPISGHVSLYWYRQALGQGPEFLTYFNYEAQQDKSGLPNDRFSAERPEGSISTLTIQRTEQRDSAMYRCASSLVGYSGANVLTFGAGSRLTVL.